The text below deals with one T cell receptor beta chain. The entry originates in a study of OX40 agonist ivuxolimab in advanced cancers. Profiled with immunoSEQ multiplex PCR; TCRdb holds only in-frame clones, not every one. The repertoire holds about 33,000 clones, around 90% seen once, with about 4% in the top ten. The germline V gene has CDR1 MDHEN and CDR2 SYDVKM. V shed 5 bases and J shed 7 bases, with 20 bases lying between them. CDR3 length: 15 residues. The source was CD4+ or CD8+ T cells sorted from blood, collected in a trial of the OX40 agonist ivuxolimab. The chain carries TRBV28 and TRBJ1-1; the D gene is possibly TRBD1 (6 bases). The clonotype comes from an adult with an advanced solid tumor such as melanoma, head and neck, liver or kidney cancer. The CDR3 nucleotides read TGTGCCAGCAGTATCTCGACAGGAGGGCTATTTGAAGCTTTCTTT. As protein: CASSISTGGLFEAFF. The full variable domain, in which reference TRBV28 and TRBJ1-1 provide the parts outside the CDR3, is DVKVTQSSRYLVKRTGEKVFLECVQDMDHENMFWYRQDPGLGLRLIYFSYDVKMKEKGDIPEGYSVSREKKERFSLILESASTNQTSMYLCASSISTGGLFEAFFGQGTRLTVV.